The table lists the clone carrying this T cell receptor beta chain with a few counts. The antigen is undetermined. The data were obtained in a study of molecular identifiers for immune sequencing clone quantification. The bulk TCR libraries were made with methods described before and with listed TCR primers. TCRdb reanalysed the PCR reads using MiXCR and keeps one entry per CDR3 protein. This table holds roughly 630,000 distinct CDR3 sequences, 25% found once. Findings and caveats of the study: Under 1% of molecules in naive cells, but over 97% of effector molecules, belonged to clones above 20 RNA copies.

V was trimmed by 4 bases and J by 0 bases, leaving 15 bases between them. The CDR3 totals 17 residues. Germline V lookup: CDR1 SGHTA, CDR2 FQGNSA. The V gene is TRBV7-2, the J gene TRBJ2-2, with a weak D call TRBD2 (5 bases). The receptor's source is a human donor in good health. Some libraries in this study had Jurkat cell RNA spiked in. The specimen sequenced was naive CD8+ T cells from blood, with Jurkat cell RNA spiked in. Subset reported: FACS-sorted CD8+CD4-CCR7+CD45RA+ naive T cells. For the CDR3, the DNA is TGTGCCAGCAGCTCGGCCCCGCGCGGGTCGAACACCGGGGAGCTGTTTTTT. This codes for CASSSAPRGSNTGELFF.